The T cell receptor (beta chain) described here comes from a study of T cells expressing NK-cell markers. On the study more broadly: All TCR beta repertoires analysed originated from sorted CD3+CD56+NKG2C+, CD3+CD56+NKG2C- and CD3+CD56-NKG2C+ T cells. Seven of the eight sequenced donors were classified as HCMV-seropositive, and one was classified as seronegative.

In the case of this clonotype: Its antigen is unknown.

Germline V gene data show CDR1 as SQVTM and CDR2 as ANQGSEA. The CDR3 loop spans 12 amino acids. TCRdb processed the 5' RACE reads again and assigns one entry to each CDR3 protein, with no DNA. This sample's table has about 390,000 distinct CDR3 sequences. Study-wide points: There were a handful of donors in whom these clonotypes also led the CD3+CD56-NKG2C+ fraction. Expanded NKG2C+ T cell clones had unclear HCMV specificity.

This sequence joins TRBV29-1 and TRBJ1-1. The sequence derives from a woman aged 45-65 years in good health. The sequenced sample was blood T cells: a sorted CD56 or NKG2C T cell subset, CD4+ or CD8+ T cells, or bulk PBMC T cells (not recorded which). This chain's CDR3 is CSAVEVGTEAFF.